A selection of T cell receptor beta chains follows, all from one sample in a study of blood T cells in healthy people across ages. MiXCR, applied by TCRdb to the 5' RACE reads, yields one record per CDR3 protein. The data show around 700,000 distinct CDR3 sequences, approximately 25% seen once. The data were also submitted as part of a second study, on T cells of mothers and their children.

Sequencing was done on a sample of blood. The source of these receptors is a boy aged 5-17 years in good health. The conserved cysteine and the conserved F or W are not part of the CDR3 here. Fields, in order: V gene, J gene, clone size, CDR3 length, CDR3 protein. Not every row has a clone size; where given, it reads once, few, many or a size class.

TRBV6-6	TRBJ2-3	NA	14	ASSYSLLLEADTQY
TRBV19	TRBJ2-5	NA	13	ASSIVAGKRETQY
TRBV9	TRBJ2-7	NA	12	ASSATQPLYEQY
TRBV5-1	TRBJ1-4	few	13	ASSLGQLINEKLF
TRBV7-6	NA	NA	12	ASSPLAGVNEQF
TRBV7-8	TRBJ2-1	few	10	ASSLGKVGQF
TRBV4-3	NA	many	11	ASSQVGFNEQF
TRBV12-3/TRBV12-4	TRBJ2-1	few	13	ASRTSAVLYNEQF
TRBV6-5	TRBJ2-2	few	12	ASKSGPNTGELF
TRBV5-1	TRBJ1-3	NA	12	ASSGGEVGNTIY
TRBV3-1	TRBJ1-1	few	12	ASSHRDSKPEAF
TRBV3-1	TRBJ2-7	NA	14	ASSPMTSGTSYEQY
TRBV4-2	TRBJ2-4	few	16	ASSQVSGLRAAKNIQY
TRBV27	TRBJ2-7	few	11	ASKPGTGVEQY
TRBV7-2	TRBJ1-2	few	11	ASSPFIGGGYT
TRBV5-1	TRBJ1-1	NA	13	ASSLASTLNTEAF
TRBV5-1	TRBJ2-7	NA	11	ASAILPVHEQY
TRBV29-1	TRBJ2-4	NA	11	SVLPGGKNIQY
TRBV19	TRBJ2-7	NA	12	ASSNKIQTAEQY
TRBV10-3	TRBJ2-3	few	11	AISGGAVDTQY
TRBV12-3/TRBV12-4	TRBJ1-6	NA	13	ASSIGTAYNSPLH
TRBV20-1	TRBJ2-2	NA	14	SAREEGAGLTGELF
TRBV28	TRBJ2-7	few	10	ASLSGYHEQY
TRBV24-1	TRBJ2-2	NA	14	ATSDRLAGVAGELF
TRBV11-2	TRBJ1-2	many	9	ASSLSGGTY
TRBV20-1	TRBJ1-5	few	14	SALVPGQGRRQPQH
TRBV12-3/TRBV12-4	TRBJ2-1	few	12	ASSTGTEYNEQF
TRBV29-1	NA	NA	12	SVEDDTTSYEQY
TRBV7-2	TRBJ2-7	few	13	ASSTGTSGIYEQY
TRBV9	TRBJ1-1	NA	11	ASSPEIGGHGF
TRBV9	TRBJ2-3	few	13	ASSVGQRRMDTQY
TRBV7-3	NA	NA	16	ASSPGTSGVRVEETQY
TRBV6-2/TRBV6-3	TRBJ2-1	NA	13	ASSGGLVSYNEQF
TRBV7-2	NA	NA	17	ASSFPMGAREGLSYEQY
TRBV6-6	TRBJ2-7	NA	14	ASSYSSGLFPYEQY
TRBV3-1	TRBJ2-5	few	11	ASRADFGETQY
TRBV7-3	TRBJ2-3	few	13	ASRTSGRSTDTQY
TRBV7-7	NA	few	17	ASSPRLAGASPGYNEQF
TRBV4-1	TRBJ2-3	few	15	ASSQPTSGSYTDTQY
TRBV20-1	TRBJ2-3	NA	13	SARGREGDPDTRY
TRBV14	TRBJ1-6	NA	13	ASSSVRDRSFTLH
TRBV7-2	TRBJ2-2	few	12	ASSLGLESGELF
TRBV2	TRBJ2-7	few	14	ASSPNPGRFGYEQY
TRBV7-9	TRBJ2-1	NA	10	ASSLPPNEQF
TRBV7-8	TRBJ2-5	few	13	ASSLRTTWRETQY
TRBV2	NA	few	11	ASTVRVLNEQF
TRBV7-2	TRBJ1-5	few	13	ASSPDSTGYQPQH
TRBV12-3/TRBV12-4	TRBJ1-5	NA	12	ASGDENSNQPQH
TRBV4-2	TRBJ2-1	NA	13	ASSQRGGKLYEQF
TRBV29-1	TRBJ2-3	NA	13	SVDRWDQDPDTQY
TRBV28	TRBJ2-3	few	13	ASSTRTDPLDTQY
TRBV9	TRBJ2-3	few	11	ASSDRDTDTQY
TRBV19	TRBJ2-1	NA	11	ASGSEPYNEQF
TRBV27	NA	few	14	ASSLGLARAQETQY
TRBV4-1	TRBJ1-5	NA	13	ASSQERRVNRPQH
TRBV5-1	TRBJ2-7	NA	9	ASSWRDEQY
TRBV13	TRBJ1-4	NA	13	ASSSDRAKGEKLF
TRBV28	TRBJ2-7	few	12	ASSPSVGVNEQY
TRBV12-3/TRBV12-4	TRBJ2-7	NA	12	ASSTNRGGYEQY